This TCR beta chain comes out of a study of response to subunit inactivated influenza vaccine. Study results and caveats: Researchers suggested that each seasonal influenza vaccination recruits few new T cells.

One entry per CDR3 protein, called by TCRdb with MiXCR from the RT-PCR reads. The table records roughly 630,000 distinct CDR3 sequences, 12% to 15% of them present only once. Comment on this clonotype: The antigen remains unidentified.

The receptor's source is a man aged 45-60 years who received an inactivated influenza vaccine. Sequences were derived from PBMCs from blood, sampled about 14 days before vaccination.

Here the CDR3 reads CSARSKDSTWAQYF. DNA for the CDR3: TGCAGTGCTAGATCCAAGGACAGCACGTGGGCCCAGTACTTC. This chain uses TRBV20-1 with TRBJ2-5, with D possibly being TRBD1 (6 bases). The CDR3 totals 14 residues. V was trimmed by 2 bases and J by 9 bases, leaving 19 bases between them. Per germline, CDR1 DFQATT and CDR2 SNEGSKA (reference sequence).